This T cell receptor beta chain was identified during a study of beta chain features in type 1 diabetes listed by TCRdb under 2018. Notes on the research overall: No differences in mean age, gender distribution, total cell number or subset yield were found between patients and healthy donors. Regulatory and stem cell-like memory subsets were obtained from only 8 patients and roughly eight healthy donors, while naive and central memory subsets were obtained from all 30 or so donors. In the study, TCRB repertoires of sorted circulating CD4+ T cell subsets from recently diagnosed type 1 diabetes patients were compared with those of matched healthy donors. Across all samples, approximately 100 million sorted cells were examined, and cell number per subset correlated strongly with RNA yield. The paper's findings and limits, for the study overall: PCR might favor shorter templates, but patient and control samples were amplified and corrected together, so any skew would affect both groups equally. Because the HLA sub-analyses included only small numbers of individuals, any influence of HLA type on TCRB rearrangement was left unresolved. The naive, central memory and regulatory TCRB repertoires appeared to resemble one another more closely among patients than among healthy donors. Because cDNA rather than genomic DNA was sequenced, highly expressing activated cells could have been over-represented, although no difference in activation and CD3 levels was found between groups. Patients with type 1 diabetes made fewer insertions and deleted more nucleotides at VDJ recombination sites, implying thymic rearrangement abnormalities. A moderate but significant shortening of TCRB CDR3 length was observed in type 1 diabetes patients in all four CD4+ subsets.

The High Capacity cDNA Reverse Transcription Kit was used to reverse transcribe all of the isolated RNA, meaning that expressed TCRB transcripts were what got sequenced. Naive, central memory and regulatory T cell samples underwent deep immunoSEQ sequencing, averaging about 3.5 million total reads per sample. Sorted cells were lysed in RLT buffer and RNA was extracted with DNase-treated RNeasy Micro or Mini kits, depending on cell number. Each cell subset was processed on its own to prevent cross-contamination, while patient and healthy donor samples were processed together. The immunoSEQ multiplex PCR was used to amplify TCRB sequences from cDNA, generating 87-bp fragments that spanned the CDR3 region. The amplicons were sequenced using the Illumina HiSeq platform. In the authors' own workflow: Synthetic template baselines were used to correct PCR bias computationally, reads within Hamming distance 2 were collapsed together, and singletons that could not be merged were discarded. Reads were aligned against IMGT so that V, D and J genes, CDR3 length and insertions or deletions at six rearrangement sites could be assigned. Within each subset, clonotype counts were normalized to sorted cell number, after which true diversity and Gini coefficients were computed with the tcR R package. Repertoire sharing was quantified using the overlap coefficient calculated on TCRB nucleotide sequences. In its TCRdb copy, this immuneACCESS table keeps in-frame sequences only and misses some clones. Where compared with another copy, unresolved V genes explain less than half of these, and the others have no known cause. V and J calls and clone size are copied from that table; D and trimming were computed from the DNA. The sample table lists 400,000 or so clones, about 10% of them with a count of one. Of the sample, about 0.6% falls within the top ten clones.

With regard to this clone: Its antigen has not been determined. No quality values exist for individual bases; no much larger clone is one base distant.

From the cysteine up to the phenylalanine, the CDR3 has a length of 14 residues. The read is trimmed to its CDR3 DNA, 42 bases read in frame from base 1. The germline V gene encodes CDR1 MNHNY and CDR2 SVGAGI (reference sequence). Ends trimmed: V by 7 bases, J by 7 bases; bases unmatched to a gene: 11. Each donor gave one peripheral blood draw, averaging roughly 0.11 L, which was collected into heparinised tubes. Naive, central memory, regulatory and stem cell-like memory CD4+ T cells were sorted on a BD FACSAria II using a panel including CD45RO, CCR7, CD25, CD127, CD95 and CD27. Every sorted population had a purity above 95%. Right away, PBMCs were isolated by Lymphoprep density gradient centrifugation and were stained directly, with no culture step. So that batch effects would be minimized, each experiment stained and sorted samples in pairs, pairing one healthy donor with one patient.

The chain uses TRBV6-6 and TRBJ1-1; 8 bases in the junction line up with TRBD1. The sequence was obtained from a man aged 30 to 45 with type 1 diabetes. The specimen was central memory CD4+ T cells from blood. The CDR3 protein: CASNPSMDRDEAFF. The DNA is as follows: TGTGCCAGCAATCCCTCCATGGACAGGGATGAAGCTTTCTTT.